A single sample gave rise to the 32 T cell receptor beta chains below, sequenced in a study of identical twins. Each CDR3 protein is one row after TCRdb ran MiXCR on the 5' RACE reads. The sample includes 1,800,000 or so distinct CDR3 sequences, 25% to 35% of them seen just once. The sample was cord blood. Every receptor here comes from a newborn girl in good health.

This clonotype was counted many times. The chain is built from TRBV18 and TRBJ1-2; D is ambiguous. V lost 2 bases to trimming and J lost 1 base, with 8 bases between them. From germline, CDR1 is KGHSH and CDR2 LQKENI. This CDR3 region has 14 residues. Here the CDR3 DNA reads TGTGCCAGCTCACCAGGGCGCGGTAACTATGGCTACACCTTC. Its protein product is CASSPGRGNYGYTF.

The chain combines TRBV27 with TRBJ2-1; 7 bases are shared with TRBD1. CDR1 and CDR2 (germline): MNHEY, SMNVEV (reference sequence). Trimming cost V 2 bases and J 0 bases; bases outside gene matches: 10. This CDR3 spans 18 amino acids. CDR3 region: CASSLGAYRGPSYNEQFF. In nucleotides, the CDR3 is TGTGCCAGCAGTTTAGGGGCCTACAGGGGCCCCTCCTACAATGAGCAGTTCTTC.

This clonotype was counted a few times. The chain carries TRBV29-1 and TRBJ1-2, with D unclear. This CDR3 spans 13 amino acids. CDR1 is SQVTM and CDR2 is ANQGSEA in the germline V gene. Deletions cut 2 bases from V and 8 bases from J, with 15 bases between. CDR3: CSVEPGRAGGYTF. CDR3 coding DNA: TGCAGCGTTGAACCGGGCCGGGCGGGGGGCTACACCTTC.

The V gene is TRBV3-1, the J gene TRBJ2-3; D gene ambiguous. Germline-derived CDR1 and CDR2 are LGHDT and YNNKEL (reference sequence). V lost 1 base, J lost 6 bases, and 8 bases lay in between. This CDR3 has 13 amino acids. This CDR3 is CASSQAAHDTQYF. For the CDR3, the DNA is TGTGCCAGCAGCCAAGCAGCGCACGATACGCAGTATTTT.

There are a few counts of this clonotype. The CDR3 DNA reads as TGTGCCAGCAGTTGGACCGGGACTAGCGGGGGTACTAGCACAGATACGCAGTATTTT. Residues: CASSWTGTSGGTSTDTQYF. The chain carries TRBV6-5 and TRBJ2-3; 14 bases fit TRBD2. This CDR3 contains 19 residues. Trimming at V came to 4 bases and at J to 0 bases, leaving 9 bases not matched to a gene. CDR1 and CDR2 (germline): MNHEY, SVGAGI.

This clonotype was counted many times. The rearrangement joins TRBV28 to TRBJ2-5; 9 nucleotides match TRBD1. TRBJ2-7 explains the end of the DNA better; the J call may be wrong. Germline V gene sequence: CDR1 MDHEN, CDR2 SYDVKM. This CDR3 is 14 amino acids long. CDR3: CASSSQTGGGEQYF. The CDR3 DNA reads TGTGCCAGCAGTTCACAGACAGGGGGAGGCGAGCAGTACTTC.

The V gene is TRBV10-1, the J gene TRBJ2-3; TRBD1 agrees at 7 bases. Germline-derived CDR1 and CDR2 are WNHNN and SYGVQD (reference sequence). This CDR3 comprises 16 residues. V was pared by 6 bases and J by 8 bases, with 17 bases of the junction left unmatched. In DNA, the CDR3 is TGCGCCAGCAGCTCCGACAGGGTGGCCTTTTCCGTTACGCAGTATTTT. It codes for CASSSDRVAFSVTQYF.

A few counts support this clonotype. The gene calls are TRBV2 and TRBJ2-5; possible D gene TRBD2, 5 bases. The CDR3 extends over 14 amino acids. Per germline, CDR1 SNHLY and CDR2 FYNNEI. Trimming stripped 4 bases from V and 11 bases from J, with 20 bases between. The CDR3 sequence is CASSGTGRRKEQYF. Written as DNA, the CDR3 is TGTGCCAGCAGTGGGACGGGAAGACGGAAAGAGCAGTACTTC.

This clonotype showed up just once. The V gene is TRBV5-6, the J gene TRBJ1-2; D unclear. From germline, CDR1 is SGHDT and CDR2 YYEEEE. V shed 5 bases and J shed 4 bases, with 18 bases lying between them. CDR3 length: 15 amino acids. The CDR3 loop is CASSPSNPTSYGYTF. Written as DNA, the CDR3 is TGTGCCAGCAGTCCATCAAATCCGACGAGCTATGGCTACACCTTC.

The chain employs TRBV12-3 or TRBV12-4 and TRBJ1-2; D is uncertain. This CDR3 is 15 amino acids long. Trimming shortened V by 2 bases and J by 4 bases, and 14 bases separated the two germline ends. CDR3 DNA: TGTGCCAGCAGTTTATTAGGCGGGTTGGGCTATGGCTACACCTTC. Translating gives CASSLLGGLGYGYTF.

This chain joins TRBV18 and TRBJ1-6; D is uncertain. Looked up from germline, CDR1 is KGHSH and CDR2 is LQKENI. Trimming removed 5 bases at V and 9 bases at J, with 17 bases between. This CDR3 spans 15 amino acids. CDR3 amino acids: CASSLGNGLASPLHF. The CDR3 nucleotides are TGTGCCAGCTCATTGGGGAATGGTTTGGCTTCACCCCTCCACTTT.

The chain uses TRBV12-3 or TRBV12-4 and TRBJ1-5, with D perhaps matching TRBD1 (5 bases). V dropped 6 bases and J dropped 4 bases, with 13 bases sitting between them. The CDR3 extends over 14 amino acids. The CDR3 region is CASRSGRNNQPQHF. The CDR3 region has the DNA TGTGCCAGCAGATCGGGACGGAATAATCAGCCCCAGCATTTT.

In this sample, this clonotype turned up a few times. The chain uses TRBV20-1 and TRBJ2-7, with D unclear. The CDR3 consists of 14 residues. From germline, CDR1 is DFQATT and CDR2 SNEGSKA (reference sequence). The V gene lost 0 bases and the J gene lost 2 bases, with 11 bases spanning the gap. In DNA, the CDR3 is TGCAGTGCTAGAGACGTGGGCGATCCCTACGAGCAGTACTTC. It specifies CSARDVGDPYEQYF.

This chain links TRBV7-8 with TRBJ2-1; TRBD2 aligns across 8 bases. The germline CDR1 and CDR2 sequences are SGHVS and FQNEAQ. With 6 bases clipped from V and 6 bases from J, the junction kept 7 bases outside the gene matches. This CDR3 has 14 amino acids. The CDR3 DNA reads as TGTGCCAGCAGTAGCGGGACAACCTGCAATGAGCAGTTCTTC. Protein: CASSSGTTCNEQFF.

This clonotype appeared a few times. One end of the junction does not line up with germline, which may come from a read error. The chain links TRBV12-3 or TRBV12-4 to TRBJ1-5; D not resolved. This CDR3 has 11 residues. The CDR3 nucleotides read TGTGCCAGCGGTTTTAATCAGCCCCAGCATTTT. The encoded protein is CASGFNQPQHF.

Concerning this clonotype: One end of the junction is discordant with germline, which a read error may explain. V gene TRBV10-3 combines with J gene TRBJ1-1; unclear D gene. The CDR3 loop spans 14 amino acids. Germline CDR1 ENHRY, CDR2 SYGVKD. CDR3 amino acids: CAISEGPGGTGAFF. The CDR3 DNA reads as TGTGCCATCAGTGAGGGGCCCGGCGGCACTGGAGCTTTCTTT.

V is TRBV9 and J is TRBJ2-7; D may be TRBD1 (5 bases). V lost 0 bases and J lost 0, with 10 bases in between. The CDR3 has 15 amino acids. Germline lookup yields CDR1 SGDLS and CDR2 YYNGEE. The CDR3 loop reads CASSVAGASSYEQYF. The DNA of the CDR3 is TGTGCCAGCAGCGTAGCTGGGGCTAGCTCCTACGAGCAGTACTTC.

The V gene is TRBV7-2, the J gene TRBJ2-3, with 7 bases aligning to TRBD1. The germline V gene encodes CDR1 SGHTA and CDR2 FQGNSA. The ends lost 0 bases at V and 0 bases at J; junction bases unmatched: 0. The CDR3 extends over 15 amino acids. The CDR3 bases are TGTGCCAGCAGCTTAGCGGGACAGAGCACAGATACGCAGTATTTT. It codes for CASSLAGQSTDTQYF.

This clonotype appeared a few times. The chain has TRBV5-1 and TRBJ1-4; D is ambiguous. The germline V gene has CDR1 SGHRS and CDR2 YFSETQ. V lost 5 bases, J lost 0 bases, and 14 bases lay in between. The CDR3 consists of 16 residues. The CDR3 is CASSGAIGATNEKLFF. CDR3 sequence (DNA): TGCGCCAGCAGTGGTGCAATTGGAGCAACTAATGAAAAACTGTTTTTT.

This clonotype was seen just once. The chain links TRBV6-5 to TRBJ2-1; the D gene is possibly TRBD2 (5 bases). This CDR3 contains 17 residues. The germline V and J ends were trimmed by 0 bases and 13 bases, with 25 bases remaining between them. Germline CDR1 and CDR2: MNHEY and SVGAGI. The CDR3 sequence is CASSYSRLSLYQETQFF. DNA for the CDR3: TGTGCCAGCAGTTACTCGAGACTAAGCCTATACCAAGAGACCCAGTTCTTC.

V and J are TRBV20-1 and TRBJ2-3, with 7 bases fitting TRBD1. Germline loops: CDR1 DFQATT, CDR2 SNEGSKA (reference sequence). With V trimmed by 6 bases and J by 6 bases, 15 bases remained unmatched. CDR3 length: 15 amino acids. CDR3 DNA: TGCAGTGCCTCTCGCCCCGGGACAGCCCTGGATACGCAGTATTTT. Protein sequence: CSASRPGTALDTQYF.

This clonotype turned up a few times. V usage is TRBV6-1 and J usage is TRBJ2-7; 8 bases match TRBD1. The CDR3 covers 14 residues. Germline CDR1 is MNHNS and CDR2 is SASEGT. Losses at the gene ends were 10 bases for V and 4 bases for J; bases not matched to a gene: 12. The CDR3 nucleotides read TGTGCCATCAAACAGGGGGGCGATAGATACGAGCAGTACTTC. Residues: CAIKQGGDRYEQYF.

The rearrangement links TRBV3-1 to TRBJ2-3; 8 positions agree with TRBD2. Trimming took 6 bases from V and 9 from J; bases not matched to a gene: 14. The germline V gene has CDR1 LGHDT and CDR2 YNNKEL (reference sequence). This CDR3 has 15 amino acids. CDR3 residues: CASRPLGAGEDTQYF. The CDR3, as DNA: TGTGCCAGCAGACCCCTGGGAGCGGGAGAAGACACGCAGTATTTT.

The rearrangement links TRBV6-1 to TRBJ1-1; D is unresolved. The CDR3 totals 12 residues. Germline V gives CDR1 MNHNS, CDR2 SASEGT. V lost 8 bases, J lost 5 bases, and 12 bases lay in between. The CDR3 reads CASWSGVTEAFF. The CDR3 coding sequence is TGTGCCAGCTGGTCCGGGGTAACTGAAGCTTTCTTT.

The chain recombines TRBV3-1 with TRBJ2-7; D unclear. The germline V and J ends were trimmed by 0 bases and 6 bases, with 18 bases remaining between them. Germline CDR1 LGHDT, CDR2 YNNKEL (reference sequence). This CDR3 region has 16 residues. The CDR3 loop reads CASSQDLRTLSLEQYF. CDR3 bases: TGTGCCAGCAGCCAAGATCTTAGGACCCTGTCTCTCGAGCAGTACTTC.

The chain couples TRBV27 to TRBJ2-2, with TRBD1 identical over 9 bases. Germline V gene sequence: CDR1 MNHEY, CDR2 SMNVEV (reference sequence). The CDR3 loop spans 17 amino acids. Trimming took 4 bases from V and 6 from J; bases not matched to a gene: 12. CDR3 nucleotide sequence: TGTGCCAGCAGTTCGTCCCGGGACAGGGTTGGCGCCGGGGAGCTGTTTTTT. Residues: CASSSSRDRVGAGELFF.

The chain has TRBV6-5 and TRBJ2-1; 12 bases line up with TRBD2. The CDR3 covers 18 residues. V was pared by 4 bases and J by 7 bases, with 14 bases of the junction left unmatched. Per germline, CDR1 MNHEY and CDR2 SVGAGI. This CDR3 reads CASSSTSGGPVGKNEQFF. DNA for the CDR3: TGTGCCAGCAGTTCCACTAGCGGGGGGCCGGTCGGGAAAAATGAGCAGTTCTTC.

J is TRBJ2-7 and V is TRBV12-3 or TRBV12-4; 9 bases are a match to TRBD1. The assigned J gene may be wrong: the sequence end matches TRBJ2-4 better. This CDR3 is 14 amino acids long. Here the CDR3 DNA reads TGTGCCAGCAGACGTTTGGGACAGGGAAACATTCAGTACTTC. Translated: CASRRLGQGNIQYF.

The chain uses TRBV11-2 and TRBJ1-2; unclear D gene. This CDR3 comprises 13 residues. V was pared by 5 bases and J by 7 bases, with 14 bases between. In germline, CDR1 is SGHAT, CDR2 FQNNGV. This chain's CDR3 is CASSPGAGVGYTF. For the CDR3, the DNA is TGTGCCAGCAGCCCCGGAGCCGGAGTTGGCTACACCTTC. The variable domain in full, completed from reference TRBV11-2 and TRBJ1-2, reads EAGVAQSPRYKIIEKRQSVAFWCNPISGHATLYWYQQILGQGPKLLIQFQNNGVVDDSQLPKDRFSAERLKGVDSTLKIQPAKLEDSAVYLCASSPGAGVGYTFGSGTRLTVV.

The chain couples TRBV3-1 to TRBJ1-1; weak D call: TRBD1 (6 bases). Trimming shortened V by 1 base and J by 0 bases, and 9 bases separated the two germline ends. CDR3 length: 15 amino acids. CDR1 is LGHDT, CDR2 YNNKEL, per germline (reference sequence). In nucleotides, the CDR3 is TGTGCCAGCAGCCAAGTCGGGACAATGAACACTGAAGCTTTCTTT. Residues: CASSQVGTMNTEAFF.

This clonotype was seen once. This chain's CDR3 is CASSPKLTDRVEAFF. In nucleotides, the CDR3 is TGTGCCAGCAGCCCTAAACTTACCGACAGGGTTGAAGCTTTCTTT. The chain carries TRBV4-2 and TRBJ1-1, with TRBD1 matching over 7 bases. The CDR3 has 15 amino acids. Looked up from germline, CDR1 is LGHNA and CDR2 is YNFKEQ. The trim removed 4 bases at V and 7 bases at J, leaving 12 bases unmatched.

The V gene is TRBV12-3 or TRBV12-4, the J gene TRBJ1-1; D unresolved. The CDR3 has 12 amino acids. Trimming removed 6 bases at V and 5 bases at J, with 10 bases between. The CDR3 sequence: CASRNSPTEAFF. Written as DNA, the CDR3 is TGTGCCAGCAGGAACAGTCCGACTGAAGCTTTCTTT.